This TCR beta chain was observed in a study of blood T cell repertoires in COVID-19. Study-level background: COVID-19 samples, acute and convalescent, were from the United States, Italy and Spain. Sources were T cells, B-cell-depleted T cells, or PBMCs; the material itself was cDNA or gDNA.

V was clipped by 2 bases and J by 4 bases; unmatched bases: 6. The germline V gene has CDR1 SGDLS and CDR2 YYNGEE. The CDR3 totals 15 residues. The study assigned cohorts using participant-reported clinical history. The repertoire was sequenced with immunoSEQ multiplex PCR; TCRdb's copy has only in-frame clones and lacks some. This sample carries roughly 220,000 clones, around 85% of them seen once, and the ten largest clones take roughly 3.8%. The sequencing sample was made of PBMCs or T cells enriched from blood (not recorded which). The sequence was obtained from a woman aged 40 to 55 with acute COVID-19. The chain combines TRBV9 with TRBJ2-3; 8 bases line up with TRBD2. Written as DNA, the CDR3 is TGTGCCAGCAGCGTGCTCCCGACTAGCGCAGATACGCAGTATTTT. This sequence encodes CASSVLPTSADTQYF. The variable domain in full, completed from reference TRBV9 and TRBJ2-3, reads DSGVTQTPKHLITATGQRVTLRCSPRSGDLSVYWYQQSLDQGLQFLIQYYNGEERAKGNILERFSAQQFPDLHSELNLSSLELGDSALYFCASSVLPTSADTQYFGPGTRLTVL.